This T cell receptor beta chain originates from a study of early T cells in non-severe SARS-CoV-2 infection. Study-wide background: RNA in bulk from unsorted whole blood was sequenced, and chains were unpaired.

Findings and caveats of the study: Matching with VDJdb favored anti-spike CD8 responses (missing private and CD4 specificities).

In its sample, this clonotype was seen a few times. Antigen specificity is unknown. The CDR3 is 15 amino acids. Germline assignment: CDR1 SGHVS and CDR2 FQNEAQ. The V and J ends lost 4 bases and 4 bases, in that order; junction bases with no gene match: 5. Individual cDNA molecules received unique molecular identifiers during library preparation. Via MiXCR, TCRdb re-called the 5' RACE reads, giving one row per CDR3 protein. The data contain over 95,000 distinct CDR3 sequences, approximately 15% of them singletons. The sequenced sample was whole blood. This clonotype was sampled from an adult who was a healthcare worker with PCR-confirmed SARS-CoV-2 infection or an uninfected control (not recorded which). The rearrangement links TRBV7-8 to TRBJ1-1; TRBD1 matches at 11 bases. CDR3 region: CASSSGQGGGTEAFF. The CDR3 DNA sequence: TGTGCCAGCAGCTCGGGACAGGGGGGTGGCACTGAAGCTTTCTTT.